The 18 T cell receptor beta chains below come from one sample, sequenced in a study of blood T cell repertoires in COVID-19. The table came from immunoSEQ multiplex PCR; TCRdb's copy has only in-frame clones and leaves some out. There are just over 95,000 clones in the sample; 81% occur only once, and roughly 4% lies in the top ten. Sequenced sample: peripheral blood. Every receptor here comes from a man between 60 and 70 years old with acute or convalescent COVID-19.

The CDR3: CASRSFGTAYNEQFF. The CDR3 bases are TGTGCCAGCAGGTCCTTCGGGACAGCATACAATGAGCAGTTCTTC. J is TRBJ2-1 and V is TRBV3-1 (or the pseudogene TRBV3-2); 7 positions match TRBD1. This CDR3 has 15 residues. V gave up 6 bases and J gave up 4 bases; unmatched junction bases: 9. From germline, CDR1 is LGHDT and CDR2 YNNKEL (reference sequence).

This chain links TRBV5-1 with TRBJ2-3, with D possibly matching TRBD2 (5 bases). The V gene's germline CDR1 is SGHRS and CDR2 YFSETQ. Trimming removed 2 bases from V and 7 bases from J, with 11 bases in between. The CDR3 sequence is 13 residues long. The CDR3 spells CASSFERPHTQYF. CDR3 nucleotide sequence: TGCGCCAGCAGCTTTGAGCGGCCCCATACGCAGTATTTT.

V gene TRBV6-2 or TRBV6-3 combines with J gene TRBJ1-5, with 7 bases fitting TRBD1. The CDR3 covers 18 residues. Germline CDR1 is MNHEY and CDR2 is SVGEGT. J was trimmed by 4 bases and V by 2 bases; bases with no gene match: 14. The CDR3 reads CASSYLPTTGTVNQPQHF. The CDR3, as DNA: TGTGCCAGCAGTTACCTACCTACGACAGGGACGGTAAATCAGCCCCAGCATTTT.

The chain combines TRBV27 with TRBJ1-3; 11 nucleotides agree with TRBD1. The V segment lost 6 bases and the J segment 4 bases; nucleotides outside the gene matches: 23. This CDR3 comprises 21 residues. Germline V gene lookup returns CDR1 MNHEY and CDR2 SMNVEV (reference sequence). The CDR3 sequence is CASSLHTLRTGGAGSGNTIYF. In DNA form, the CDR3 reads TGTGCCAGCAGCCTACACACCCTCCGGACAGGGGGCGCAGGTTCCGGAAACACCATATATTTT.

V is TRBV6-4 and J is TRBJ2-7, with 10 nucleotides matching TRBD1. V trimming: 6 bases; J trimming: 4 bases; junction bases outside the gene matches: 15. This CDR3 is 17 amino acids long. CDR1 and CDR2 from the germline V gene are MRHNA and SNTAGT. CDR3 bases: TGTGCCAGCAGGGGACTCGGGGGACAGGGGACCCCATACGAGCAGTACGTC. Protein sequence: CASRGLGGQGTPYEQYV.

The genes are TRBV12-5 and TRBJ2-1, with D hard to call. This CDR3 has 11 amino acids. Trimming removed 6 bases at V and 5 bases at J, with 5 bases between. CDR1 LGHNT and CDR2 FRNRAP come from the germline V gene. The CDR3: CASGLNNEQFF. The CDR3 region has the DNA TGTGCTAGTGGGCTAAACAATGAGCAGTTCTTC.

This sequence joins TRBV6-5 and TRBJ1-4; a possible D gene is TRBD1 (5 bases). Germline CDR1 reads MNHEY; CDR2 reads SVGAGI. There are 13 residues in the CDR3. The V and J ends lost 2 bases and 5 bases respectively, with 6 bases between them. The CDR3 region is CASSYGGNEKLFF. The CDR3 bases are TGTGCCAGCAGTTACGGGGGGAATGAAAAACTGTTTTTT.

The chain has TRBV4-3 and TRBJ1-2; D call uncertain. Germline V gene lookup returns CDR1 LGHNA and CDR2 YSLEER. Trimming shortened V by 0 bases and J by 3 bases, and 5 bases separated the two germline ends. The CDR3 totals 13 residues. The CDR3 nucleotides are TGCGCCAGCAGCCAAGATGCAGACTATGGCTACACCTTC. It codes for CASSQDADYGYTF.

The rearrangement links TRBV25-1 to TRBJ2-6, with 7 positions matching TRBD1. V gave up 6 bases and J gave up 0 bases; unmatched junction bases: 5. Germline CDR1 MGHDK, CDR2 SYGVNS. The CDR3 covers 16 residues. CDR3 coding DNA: TGTGCCAGCAGCAGGGACAGCCCCTCTGGGGCCAACGTCCTGACTTTC. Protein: CASSRDSPSGANVLTF.

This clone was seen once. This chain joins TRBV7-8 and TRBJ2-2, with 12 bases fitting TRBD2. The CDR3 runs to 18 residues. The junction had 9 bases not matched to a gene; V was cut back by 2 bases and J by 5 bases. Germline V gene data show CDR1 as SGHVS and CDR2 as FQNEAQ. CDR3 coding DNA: TGTGCCAGCAGCTTACATCTAGCGGGAGGGGGAGTGACCGGGGAGCTGTTTTTT. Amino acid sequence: CASSLHLAGGGVTGELFF. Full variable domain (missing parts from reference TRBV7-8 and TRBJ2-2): GAGVSQSPRYKVAKRGQDVALRCDPISGHVSLFWYQQALGQGPEFLTYFQNEAQLDKSGLPSDRFFAERPEGSVSTLKIQRTQQEDSAVYLCASSLHLAGGGVTGELFFGEGSRLTVL.

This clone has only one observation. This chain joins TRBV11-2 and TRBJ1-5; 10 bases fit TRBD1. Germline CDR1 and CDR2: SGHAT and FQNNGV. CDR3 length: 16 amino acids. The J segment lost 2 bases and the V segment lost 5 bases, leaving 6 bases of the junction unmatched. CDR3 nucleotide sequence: TGTGCCAGCAGCCATGGGGGGACAGGGGGCAATCAGCCCCAGCATTTT. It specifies CASSHGGTGGNQPQHF.

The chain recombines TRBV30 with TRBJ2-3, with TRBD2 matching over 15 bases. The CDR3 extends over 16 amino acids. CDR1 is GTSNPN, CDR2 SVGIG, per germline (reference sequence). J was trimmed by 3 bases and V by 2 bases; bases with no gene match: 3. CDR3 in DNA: TGTGCCTGGAGTATTGGGACTAGCGGGAGGACAGATACGCAGTATTTT. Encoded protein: CAWSIGTSGRTDTQYF.

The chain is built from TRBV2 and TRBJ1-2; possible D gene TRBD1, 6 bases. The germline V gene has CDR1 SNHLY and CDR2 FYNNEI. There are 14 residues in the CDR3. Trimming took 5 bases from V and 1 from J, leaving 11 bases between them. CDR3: CASSPTGDNYGYTF. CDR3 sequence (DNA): TGTGCCAGCAGTCCGACAGGAGATAACTATGGCTACACCTTC.

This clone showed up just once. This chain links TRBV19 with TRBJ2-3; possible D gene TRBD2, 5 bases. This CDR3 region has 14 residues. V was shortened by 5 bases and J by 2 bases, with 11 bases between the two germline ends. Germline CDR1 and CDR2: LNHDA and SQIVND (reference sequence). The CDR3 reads CASSYSGSTDTQYF. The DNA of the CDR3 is TGTGCCAGTAGTTACAGCGGTTCCACAGATACGCAGTATTTT.

The chain's CDR3 is CASSHSLGTGSYNEQFF. Here the CDR3 DNA reads TGTGCCAGCAGCCATAGTCTGGGTACGGGCTCCTACAATGAGCAGTTCTTC. The genes are TRBV3-1 (or the pseudogene TRBV3-2) and TRBJ2-1; no clear D gene. Trimming removed 3 bases at V and 0 bases at J, with 15 bases between. Germline V gene sequence: CDR1 LGHDT, CDR2 YNNKEL (reference sequence). This CDR3 has 17 residues.

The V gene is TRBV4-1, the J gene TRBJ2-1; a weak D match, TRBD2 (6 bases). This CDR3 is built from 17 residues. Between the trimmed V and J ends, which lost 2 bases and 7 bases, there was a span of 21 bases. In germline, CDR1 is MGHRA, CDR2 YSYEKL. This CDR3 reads CASSQLLLWEEKNEQFF. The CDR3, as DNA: TGCGCCAGCAGCCAATTACTCTTGTGGGAGGAGAAGAATGAGCAGTTCTTC.

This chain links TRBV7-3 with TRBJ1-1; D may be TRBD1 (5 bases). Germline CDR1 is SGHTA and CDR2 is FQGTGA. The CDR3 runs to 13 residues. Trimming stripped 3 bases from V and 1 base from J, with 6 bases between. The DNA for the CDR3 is TGTGCCAGCAGCTTGCAGGGGAACACTGAAGCTTTCTTT. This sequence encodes CASSLQGNTEAFF.

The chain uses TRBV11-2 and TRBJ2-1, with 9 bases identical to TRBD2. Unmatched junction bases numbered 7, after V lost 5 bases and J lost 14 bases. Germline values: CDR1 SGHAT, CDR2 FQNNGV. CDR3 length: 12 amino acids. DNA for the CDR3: TGTGCCAGCAGCGCCTCTAGCGGGAATAAGTTCTTC. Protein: CASSASSGNKFF.